This T cell receptor beta chain derives from a study of blood T cell repertoires in COVID-19. Study-wide background: There were acute and convalescent COVID-19 samples, and they came from the United States, Italy and Spain.

The CDR3 has 16 amino acids. V was clipped by 2 bases and J by 3 bases; unmatched bases: 10. Libraries were prepared by immunoSEQ multiplex PCR; TCRdb keeps only in-frame clonotypes and omits some of them. The repertoire has some 280,000 clones, approximately 86% of them found once; the top ten carry around 4.5%. The clonotype originates from a woman between 50 and 59 years old with active or convalescent COVID-19. The V gene is TRBV23-1, the J gene TRBJ2-7; 7 bases line up with TRBD2. TRBV23-1 is given ORF status, its function remaining uncertain. Sequenced: peripheral blood. CDR3: CASSQTQGAGSYEQYF. In DNA form, the CDR3 reads TGCGCCAGCAGTCAAACCCAAGGAGCGGGGAGCTACGAGCAGTACTTC.